This passage covers 2 T cell receptor beta chains from one sample sequenced in a study of CXCR3-negative and CXCR3-positive naive CD8 T cells. 5' RACE that incorporated UMI labels was used to prepare the TRB cDNA libraries. With the 5' RACE reads reprocessed, TCRdb shows one record per CDR3 protein and no DNA. The specimen's table records tens of thousands of distinct CDR3 sequences. The sample comprised naive CXCR3- CD8+ T cells from blood. Subset here: CD45RO-CCR7+CD27+CD95- naive CD8+ T cells lacking CXCR3 (TNR3-). These receptors were collected from a human donor in good health. Some clones in this sample may be carry-over from other donors' samples.

The V and J genes are TRBV20-1 and TRBJ2-1; TCRdb lists TRBD2, though no DNA is available to test this call. The CDR3 has 12 amino acids. The germline gives CDR1 DFQATT, CDR2 SNEGSKA (reference sequence). The CDR3 sequence is CSATGGLNEQFF.

The chain recombines TRBV5-1 with TRBJ1-2. This CDR3 region has 11 residues. In germline, CDR1 is SGHRS, CDR2 YFSETQ. CDR3 residues: CASSPHYGYTF.